This T cell receptor beta chain was retrieved from a study of naive and memory T cell subsets. General observations from the study: Clonotypes are single alpha or beta chains, not paired receptors.

The beta constant-region primer was an equimolar mix of two oligonucleotides covering TRBC1 and TRBC2. TCRdb itself ran the UMI-ligation and nested PCR reads through MiXCR, one entry per CDR3 protein. The sample includes approximately 140,000 distinct CDR3 sequences, over 15% of them seen just once. This clonotype was seen a handful of times. Its antigen is undetermined. Germline is not matched at one junction end, which may reflect a read error. This CDR3 spans 14 amino acids. Per the germline V gene, CDR1 is LGHNA and CDR2 is YNFKEQ. This sequence was found in a human donor in good health. The chain couples TRBV4-2 to TRBJ2-1, with a possible D match to TRBD1 (6 bases). Sequences were obtained from naive CD4+ T cells from blood. DNA of the CDR3: TGTGCCAGCAGACAAGCCGGACAGAACAATGAGCAGTTCTTC. This translates into CASRQAGQNNEQFF.